This entry lists 18 T cell receptor beta chains sequenced from one sample in a study of molecular identifiers for immune sequencing clone quantification (dated by TCRdb to the late 2010s). The library came from PCR. The sequencer listed for this sample is Illumina HiSeq 4000. TCRdb reanalyzed the raw reads on its own, using fastp at Q25 for trimming and MiXCR for clone calling, and kept in-frame beta chains. One record per CDR3 amino acid sequence lists the most common genes and DNA. In all, the sample holds 460,000 or so distinct CDR3 sequences, and around 21% of those were seen once. About 0.78% of the sample belongs to the ten largest clones. Sequencing was carried out using naive CD8+ T cells from blood, with Jurkat cell RNA spiked in. The meaning of the sample's cell subset or site label: FACS-sorted CD8+CD4-CCR7+CD45RA+ naive T cells. These TCRs come from a human donor in good health. Some libraries in this study had Jurkat cell RNA spiked in.

V is TRBV6-5 and J is TRBJ2-7, with 7 bases lining up with TRBD1. The CDR3 is 16 residues long. Germline trimming cut 0 bases from V and 3 bases from J; bases unmatched to any gene: 8. Germline V CDR1 and CDR2: MNHEY, SVGAGI. CDR3 region: CASSYSDRTGGYEQYF. The CDR3, as DNA: TGTGCCAGCAGTTACTCCGATCGGACAGGAGGCTACGAGCAGTACTTC.

This clonotype was observed at least ten times. The CDR3 loop reads CASSVLTDPRGDTQYF. CDR3 nucleotide sequence: TGTGCCAGCAGCGTTTTGACAGATCCCAGAGGGGATACGCAGTATTTT. The rearrangement uses TRBV9 and TRBJ2-3; D possibly matches TRBD1 or TRBD2 (5 bases each). V shed 2 bases and J shed 6 bases, with 19 bases lying between them. The CDR3 is made up of 16 amino acids. Germline CDR1 and CDR2: SGDLS and YYNGEE.

This clonotype was recorded once. The genes are TRBV7-8 and TRBJ2-5, with D possibly TRBD1 on 7 matching bases. Trimming removed 5 bases from V and 9 bases from J, with 25 bases in between. This CDR3 spans 16 amino acids. Germline values: CDR1 SGHVS, CDR2 FQNEAQ. CDR3 coding DNA: TGTGCCAGCAGCCGGAAGCGACAGGGTATGGGGGAGGCCCAGTACTTC. Encoded protein: CASSRKRQGMGEAQYF.

CDR3 bases: TGTGCCAGCAGCACACCAGCAGGCCCCGCGGACGAGCAGTACTTC. Its protein product is CASSTPAGPADEQYF. This chain connects TRBV28 to TRBJ2-7; no firm D call. The germline CDR1 and CDR2 sequences are MDHEN and SYDVKM. The length of the CDR3 is 15 residues. With 6 bases removed from V and 5 bases from J, the gap between germline ends came to 20 bases.

This chain links TRBV4-2 with TRBJ2-7, with TRBD2 matching over 9 bases. The CDR3 is 17 amino acids. Germline V gene data show CDR1 as LGHNA and CDR2 as YNFKEQ. V lost 4 bases, J lost 0 bases, and 10 bases stayed unmatched. The CDR3 here is CASSRESLAGRSYEQYF. The CDR3 region has the DNA TGTGCCAGCAGCCGAGAGTCGCTAGCGGGACGCTCCTACGAGCAGTACTTC.

This clonotype was detected many times. The chain links TRBV25-1 to TRBJ2-7; D unresolved. This CDR3 is 15 amino acids long. The germline CDR1 and CDR2 sequences are MGHDK and SYGVNS. Trimming removed 3 bases at V and 4 bases at J, with 16 bases between. CDR3: CASSEGLGSGYEQYF. CDR3 in DNA: TGTGCCAGCAGTGAGGGGTTAGGGTCCGGTTACGAGCAGTACTTC.

The chain uses TRBV6-1 and TRBJ1-1; perhaps TRBD1 as D (6 bases). There are 15 residues in the CDR3. The ends were cut back, 5 bases at V and 4 bases at J, with 17 bases in the middle. From germline, CDR1 is MNHNS and CDR2 SASEGT. CDR3 nucleotides: TGTGCCAGCAGTCTTGGGGGGGCGATGGGCACTGAAGCTTTCTTT. As protein: CASSLGGAMGTEAFF.

The chain's CDR3 is CASSYGAYSYEQYF. The CDR3 DNA sequence: TGTGCCAGCAGTTACGGGGCCTACTCCTACGAGCAGTACTTC. The chain employs TRBV6-2 or TRBV6-3 and TRBJ2-7, with D possibly TRBD1 on 5 matching bases. This CDR3 spans 14 amino acids. The germline V and J ends were trimmed by 2 bases and 0 bases, with 8 bases remaining between them. CDR1 and CDR2 from the germline V gene are MNHEY and SVGEGT.

CDR3 amino acids: CASSIQGQPITDTQYF. The CDR3 DNA reads as TGTGCCAGCAGTATTCAGGGACAGCCTATCACAGATACGCAGTATTTT. The rearrangement joins TRBV6-2 or TRBV6-3 to TRBJ2-3; 7 nucleotides match TRBD1. The CDR3 runs to 16 residues. Germline CDR1 and CDR2: MNHEY and SVGEGT. V gave up 5 bases and J gave up 2 bases; unmatched junction bases: 10.

This clonotype showed up many times. The gene calls are TRBV27 and TRBJ2-7, with D tentatively TRBD1 (5 bases). The CDR3 extends over 14 amino acids. V lost 6 bases and J lost 0, with 12 bases in between. CDR1 is MNHEY, CDR2 SMNVEV, per germline (reference sequence). The CDR3 sequence: CASRTVRSSYEQYF. CDR3 nucleotide sequence: TGTGCCAGCAGGACAGTGAGGAGCTCCTACGAGCAGTACTTC.

This chain joins TRBV9 and TRBJ2-7, with TRBD1 matching over 8 bases. After removal of 3 bases from V and 4 bases from J, the junction contained 12 bases not matched to a gene. Looked up from germline, CDR1 is SGDLS and CDR2 is YYNGEE. The CDR3 runs 16 residues. The CDR3 here is CASSERPDRAIYEQYF. In DNA form, the CDR3 reads TGTGCCAGCAGCGAACGCCCGGACAGGGCTATTTACGAGCAGTACTTC.

As for this clonotype: The junction and the germline gene differ at one end; a read error may be behind it. The V call is TRBV12-3 or TRBV12-4, the J call TRBJ2-6; D is perhaps TRBD1 or TRBD2 (5 bases each). CDR3 length equals 13 residues. CDR3 in amino acids: CASSLAGASVLTF. CDR3 DNA sequence: TGTGCCAGCAGCCTAGCCGGGGCCAGCGTCCTGACTTTC.

The chain is built from TRBV4-1 and TRBJ1-5; 8 nucleotides agree with TRBD1. The CDR3 length is 15 residues. The V and J ends lost 1 base and 5 bases, in that order; junction bases with no gene match: 4. Per the germline V gene, CDR1 is MGHRA and CDR2 is YSYEKL. CDR3 DNA: TGCGCCAGCAGCCAAGCCGCGGACAGGGATCAGCCCCAGCATTTT. Translated, it gives CASSQAADRDQPQHF.

This clonotype was observed a few times. The J gene is TRBJ2-7, the V gene TRBV4-2, with D possibly TRBD2 on 5 matching bases. The germline V and J ends were trimmed by 4 bases and 3 bases, with 10 bases remaining between them. This CDR3 has 13 residues. Germline V gene data show CDR1 as LGHNA and CDR2 as YNFKEQ. CDR3 residues: CASSPGIDYEQYF. The CDR3 nucleotides are TGTGCCAGCAGCCCCGGGATCGACTACGAGCAGTACTTC.

This clonotype was detected once. A read error may explain this, as a much larger clone is one base away. V and J are TRBV19 and TRBJ2-7, with 7 positions matching TRBD1. Germline V lookup: CDR1 LNHDA, CDR2 SQIVND (reference sequence). CDR3 size: 15 residues. The CDR3 DNA reads TGTGCCAGTAGTATTGGTTCCGGGACAGCCTACGAGCAGTGCTTC. Residues: CASSIGSGTAYEQCF.

This clonotype was recorded many times. The DNA of the CDR3 is TGCGCCAGCAGCCAAGATCCAACAGGGCCCTACAATGAGCAGTTCTTC. Its translation: CASSQDPTGPYNEQFF. The V gene is TRBV4-3, the J gene TRBJ2-1, with D possibly being TRBD1 (6 bases). V was cut by 0 bases and J by 2 bases, with 11 bases left in between. CDR3 length equals 16 residues. In germline, CDR1 is LGHNA, CDR2 YSLEER.

Concerning this clonotype itself: A much larger clone sits a single nucleotide away, making a read error possible. This chain uses TRBV5-4 with TRBJ1-2, with TRBD1 matching 8 bases. The CDR3 runs to 15 residues. Trimming at V came to 4 bases and at J to 4 bases, leaving 9 bases not matched to a gene. Looked up from germline, CDR1 is SGHNT and CDR2 is YYREEE (reference sequence). CDR3: CASSGTTGDFYGYTF. CDR3 DNA: TGTGCCAGCAGCGGAACGACAGGGGATTTCTATGGCTACACCTTC.

This clonotype was picked up many times. This chain uses TRBV4-3 with TRBJ1-1, with 7 bases fitting TRBD1. The CDR3 runs to 15 residues. Germline V gene lookup returns CDR1 LGHNA and CDR2 YSLEER. The J segment lost 3 bases and the V segment lost 0 bases, leaving 4 bases of the junction unmatched. The CDR3 DNA reads TGCGCCAGCAGCCAAGACCTTGACAGGGACACTGAAGCTTTCTTT. This encodes CASSQDLDRDTEAFF.